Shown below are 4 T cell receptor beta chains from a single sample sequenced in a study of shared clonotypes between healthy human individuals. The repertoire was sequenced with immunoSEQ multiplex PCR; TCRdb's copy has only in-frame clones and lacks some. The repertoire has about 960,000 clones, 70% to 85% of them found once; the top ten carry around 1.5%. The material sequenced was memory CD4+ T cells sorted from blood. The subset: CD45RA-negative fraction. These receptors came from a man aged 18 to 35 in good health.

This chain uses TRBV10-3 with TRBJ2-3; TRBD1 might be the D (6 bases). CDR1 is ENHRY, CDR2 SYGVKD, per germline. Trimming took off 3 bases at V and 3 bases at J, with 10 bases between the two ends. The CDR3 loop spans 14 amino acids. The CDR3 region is CAISENRETDTQYF. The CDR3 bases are TGTGCCATCAGTGAAAACAGGGAGACAGATACGCAGTATTTT.

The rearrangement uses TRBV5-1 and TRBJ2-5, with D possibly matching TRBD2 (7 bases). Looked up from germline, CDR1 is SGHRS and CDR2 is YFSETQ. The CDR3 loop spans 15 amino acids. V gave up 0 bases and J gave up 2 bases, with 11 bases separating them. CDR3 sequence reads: CASSLGRGAQETQYF. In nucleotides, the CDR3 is TGCGCCAGCAGCTTGGGACGGGGGGCTCAAGAGACCCAGTACTTC.

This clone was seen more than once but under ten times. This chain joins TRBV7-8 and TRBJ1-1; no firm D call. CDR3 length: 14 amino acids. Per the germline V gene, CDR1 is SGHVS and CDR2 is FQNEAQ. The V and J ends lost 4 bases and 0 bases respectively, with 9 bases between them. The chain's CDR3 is CASSSQFMNTEAFF. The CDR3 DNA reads TGTGCCAGCAGCTCCCAGTTCATGAACACTGAAGCTTTCTTT. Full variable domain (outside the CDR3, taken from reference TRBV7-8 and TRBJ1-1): GAGVSQSPRYKVAKRGQDVALRCDPISGHVSLFWYQQALGQGPEFLTYFQNEAQLDKSGLPSDRFFAERPEGSVSTLKIQRTQQEDSAVYLCASSSQFMNTEAFFGQGTRLTVV.

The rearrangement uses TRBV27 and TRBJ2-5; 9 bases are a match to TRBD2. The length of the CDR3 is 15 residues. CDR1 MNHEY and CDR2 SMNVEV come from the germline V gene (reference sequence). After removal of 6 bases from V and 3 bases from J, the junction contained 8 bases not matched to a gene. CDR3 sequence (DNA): TGTGCCAGCAGGGGGGAGGCTAGCGGGGAAGAGACCCAGTACTTC. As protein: CASRGEASGEETQYF.